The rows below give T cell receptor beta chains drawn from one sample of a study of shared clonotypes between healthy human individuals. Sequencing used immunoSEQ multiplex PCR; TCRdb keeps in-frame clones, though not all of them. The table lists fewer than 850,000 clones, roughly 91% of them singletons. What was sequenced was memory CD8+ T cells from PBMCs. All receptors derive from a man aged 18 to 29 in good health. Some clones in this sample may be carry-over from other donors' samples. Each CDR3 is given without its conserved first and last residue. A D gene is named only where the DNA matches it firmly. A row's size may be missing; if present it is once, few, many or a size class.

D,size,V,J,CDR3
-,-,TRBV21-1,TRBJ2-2,ASSKGAGRTGELF
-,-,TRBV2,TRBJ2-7,ASSRVGPDYEQY
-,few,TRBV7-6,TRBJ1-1,ASSSDRGTEAF
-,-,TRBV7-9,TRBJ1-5,ASSADTNQPQH
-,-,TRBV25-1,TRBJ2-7,ATLQGGWVHEQY
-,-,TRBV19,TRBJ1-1,ASSLWTDLGGEAF
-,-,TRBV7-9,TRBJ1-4,ASSSNDRPSNEKLF
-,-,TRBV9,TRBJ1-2,ASSVDRLQGANYGYT
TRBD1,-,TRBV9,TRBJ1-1,ASSGQGSNTEAF
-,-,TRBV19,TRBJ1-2,ASSPILTGHYGYT
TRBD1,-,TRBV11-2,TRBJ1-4,ASSPGQGLGFNEKLF
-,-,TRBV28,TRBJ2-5,ASSLSSETQY
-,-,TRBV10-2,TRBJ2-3,ASSDRSTDTQY
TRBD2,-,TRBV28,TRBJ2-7,ASSFRREGPRYEQY
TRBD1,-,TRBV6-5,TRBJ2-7,ASSYSRFDRAREQY
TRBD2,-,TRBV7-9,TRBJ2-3,ASSFPPSGGTDTQY
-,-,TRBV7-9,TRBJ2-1,ASSSGEFYNEQF
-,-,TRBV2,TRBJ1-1,ASSFYESWAPEAF
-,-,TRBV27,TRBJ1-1,ASSFIRGAEAF
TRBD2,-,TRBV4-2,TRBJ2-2,ASSFPGLAGEVNTGELF
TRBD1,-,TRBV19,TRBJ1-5,ASSVRDRNQPQH
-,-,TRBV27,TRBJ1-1,ASSLFPGHGNTEAF
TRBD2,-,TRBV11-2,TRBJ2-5,ASSLLVMSGKETQY
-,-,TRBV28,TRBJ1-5,ASAPWGGYSNQPQH
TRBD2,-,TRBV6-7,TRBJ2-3,ASSYTELAGVTSADTQY
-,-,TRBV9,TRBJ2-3,ASSVEVPADTQY
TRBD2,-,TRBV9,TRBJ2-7,ASSVVGGSSYEQY
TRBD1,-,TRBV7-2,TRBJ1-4,ASSRDASGGEKLF
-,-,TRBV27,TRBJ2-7,ASSLSGGAAYEQY
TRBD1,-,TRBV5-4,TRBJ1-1,ASSLYGTGGRNTEAF
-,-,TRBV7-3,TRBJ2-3,ASSQIYSDGTDTDTQY
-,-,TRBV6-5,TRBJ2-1,ASSLIRTVYNEQF
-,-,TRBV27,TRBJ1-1,ASSIRGGRSTEAF
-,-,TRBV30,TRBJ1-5,AWSVKVGGNQPQH
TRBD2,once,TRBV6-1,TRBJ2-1,ASSEAKRGYNEQF
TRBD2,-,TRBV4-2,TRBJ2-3,ASSQWTSGNSDTQY
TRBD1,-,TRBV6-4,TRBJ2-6,ASSDSCPGGF
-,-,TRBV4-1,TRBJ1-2,ASSQEMNHYGYT
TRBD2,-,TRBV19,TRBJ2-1,ASSMVGLAWYNEQF
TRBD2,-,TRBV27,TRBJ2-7,ASRRTSGSFSYEQY
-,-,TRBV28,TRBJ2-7,ASSSDGSYEQY
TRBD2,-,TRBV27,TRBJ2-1,ASSSLLAGVHNEQF
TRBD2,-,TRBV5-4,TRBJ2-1,ASSQGTSVIHNEQF
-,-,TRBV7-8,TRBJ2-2,ASSSSSGRGRTGELF
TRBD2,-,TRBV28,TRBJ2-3,ASRAGGRDTNTDTQY
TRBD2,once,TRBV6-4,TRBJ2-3,ASSDLAGGGTDTQY
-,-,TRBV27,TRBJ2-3,ASSLSGRPPDTQY
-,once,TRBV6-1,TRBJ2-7,ASSERTIYEQY